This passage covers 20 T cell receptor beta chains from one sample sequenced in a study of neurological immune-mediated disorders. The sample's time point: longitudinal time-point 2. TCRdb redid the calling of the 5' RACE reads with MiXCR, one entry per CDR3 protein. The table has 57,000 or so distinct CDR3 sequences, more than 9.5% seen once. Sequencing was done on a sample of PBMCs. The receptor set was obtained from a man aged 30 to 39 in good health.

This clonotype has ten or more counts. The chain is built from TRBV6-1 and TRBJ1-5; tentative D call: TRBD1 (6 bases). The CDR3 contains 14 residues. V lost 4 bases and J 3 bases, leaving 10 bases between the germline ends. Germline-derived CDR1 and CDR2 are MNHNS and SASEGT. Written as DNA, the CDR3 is TGTGCCAGCAGTGCCAGGGGTAACAATCAGCCCCAGCATTTT. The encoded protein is CASSARGNNQPQHF.

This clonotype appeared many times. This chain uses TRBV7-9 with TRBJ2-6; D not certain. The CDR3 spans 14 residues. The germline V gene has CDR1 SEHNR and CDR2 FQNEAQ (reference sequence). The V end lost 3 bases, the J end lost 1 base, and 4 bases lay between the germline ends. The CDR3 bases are TGTGCCAGCAGCTTTGGTTCTGGGGCCAACGTCCTGACTTTC. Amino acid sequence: CASSFGSGANVLTF.

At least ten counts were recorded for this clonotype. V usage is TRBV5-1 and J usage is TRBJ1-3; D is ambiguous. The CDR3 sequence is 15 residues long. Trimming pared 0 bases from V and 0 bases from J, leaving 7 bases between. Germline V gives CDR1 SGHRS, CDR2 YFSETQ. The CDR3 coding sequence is TGCGCCAGCAGCTTGGGTGTTATCTCTGGAAACACCATATATTTT. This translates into CASSLGVISGNTIYF.

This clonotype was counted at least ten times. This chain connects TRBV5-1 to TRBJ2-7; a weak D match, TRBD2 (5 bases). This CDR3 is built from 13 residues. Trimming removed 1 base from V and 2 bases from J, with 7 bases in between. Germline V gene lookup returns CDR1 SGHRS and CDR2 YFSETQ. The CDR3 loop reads CASSLLATYEQYF. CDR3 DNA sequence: TGCGCCAGCAGCTTGTTAGCGACCTACGAGCAGTACTTC. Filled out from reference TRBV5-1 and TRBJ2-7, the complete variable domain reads KAGVTQTPRYLIKTRGQQVTLSCSPISGHRSVSWYQQTPGQGLQFLFEYFSETQRNKGNFPGRFSGRQFSNSRSEMNVSTLELGDSALYLCASSLLATYEQYFGPGTRLTVT.

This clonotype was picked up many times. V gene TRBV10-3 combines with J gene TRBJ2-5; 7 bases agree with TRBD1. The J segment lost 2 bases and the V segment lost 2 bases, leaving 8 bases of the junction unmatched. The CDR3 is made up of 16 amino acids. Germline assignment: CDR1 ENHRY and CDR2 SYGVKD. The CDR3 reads CAISEDRDPLQETQYF. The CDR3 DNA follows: TGTGCCATCAGTGAGGACAGGGATCCCTTACAAGAGACCCAGTACTTC.

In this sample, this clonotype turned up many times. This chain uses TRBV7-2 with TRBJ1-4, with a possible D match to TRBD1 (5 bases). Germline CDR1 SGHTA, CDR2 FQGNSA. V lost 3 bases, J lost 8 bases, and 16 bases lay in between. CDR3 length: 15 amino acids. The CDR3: CASSLRPGLGEKLFF. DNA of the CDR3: TGTGCCAGCAGCTTGCGACCGGGACTGGGCGAAAAACTGTTTTTT. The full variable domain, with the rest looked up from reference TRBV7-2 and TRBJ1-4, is GAGVSQSPSNKVTEKGKDVELRCDPISGHTALYWYRQSLGQGLEFLIYFQGNSAPDKSGLPSDRFSAERTGGSVSTLTIQRTQQEDSAVYLCASSLRPGLGEKLFFGSGTQLSVL.

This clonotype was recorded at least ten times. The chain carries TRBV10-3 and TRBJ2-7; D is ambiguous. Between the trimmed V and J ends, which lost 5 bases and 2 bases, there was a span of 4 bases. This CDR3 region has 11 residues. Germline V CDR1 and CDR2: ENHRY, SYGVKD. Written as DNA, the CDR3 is TGTGCCATCAGTTCAACCTACGAGCAGTACTTC. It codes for CAISSTYEQYF.

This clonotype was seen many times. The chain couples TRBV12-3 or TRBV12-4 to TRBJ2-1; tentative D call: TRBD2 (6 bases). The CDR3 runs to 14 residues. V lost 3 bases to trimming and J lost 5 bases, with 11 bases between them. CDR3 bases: TGTGCCAGCAGTTTCTGGCTAGCGAACAATGAGCAGTTCTTC. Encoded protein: CASSFWLANNEQFF.

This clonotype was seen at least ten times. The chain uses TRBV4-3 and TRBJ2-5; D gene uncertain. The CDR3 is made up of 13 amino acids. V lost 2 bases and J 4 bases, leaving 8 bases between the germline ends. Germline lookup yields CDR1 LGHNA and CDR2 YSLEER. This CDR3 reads CASSQRFGETQYF. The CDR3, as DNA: TGCGCCAGCAGCCAACGTTTCGGAGAGACCCAGTACTTC.

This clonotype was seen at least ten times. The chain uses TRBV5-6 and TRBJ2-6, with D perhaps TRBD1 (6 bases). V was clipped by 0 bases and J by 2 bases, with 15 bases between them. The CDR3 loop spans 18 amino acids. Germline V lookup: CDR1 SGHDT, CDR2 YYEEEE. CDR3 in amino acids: CASSLEGRGFAGANVLTF. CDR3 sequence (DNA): TGTGCCAGCAGCTTGGAGGGCAGGGGATTCGCTGGGGCCAACGTCCTGACTTTC.

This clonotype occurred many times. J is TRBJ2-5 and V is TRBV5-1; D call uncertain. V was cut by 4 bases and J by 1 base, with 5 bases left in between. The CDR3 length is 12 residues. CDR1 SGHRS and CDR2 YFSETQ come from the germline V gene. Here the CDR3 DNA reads TGCGCCAGCAGCGACCTCCAAGAGACCCAGTACTTC. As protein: CASSDLQETQYF.

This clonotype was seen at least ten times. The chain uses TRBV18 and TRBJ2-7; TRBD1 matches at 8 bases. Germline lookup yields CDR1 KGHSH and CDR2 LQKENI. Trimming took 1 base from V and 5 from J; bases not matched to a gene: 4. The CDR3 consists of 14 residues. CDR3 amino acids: CASSPRTGYDEQYF. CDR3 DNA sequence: TGTGCCAGCTCACCACGGACAGGGTACGACGAGCAGTACTTC.

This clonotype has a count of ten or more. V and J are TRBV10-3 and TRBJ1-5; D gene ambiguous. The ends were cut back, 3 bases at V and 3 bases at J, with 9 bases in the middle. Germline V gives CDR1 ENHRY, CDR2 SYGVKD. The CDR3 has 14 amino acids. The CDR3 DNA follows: TGTGCCATCAGTGATCTGGGGTCCAATCAGCCCCAGCATTTT. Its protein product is CAISDLGSNQPQHF.

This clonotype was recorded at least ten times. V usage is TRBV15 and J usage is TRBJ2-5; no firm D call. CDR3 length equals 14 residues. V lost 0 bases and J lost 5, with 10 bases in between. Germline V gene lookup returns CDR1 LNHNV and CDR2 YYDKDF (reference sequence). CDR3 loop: CATSRDIGMETQYF. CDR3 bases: TGTGCCACCAGCAGAGATATTGGGATGGAGACCCAGTACTTC.

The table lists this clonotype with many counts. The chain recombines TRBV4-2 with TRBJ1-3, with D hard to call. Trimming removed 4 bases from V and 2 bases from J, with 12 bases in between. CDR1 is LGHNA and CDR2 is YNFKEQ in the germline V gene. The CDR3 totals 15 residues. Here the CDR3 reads CASSLPPGAGNTIYF. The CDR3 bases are TGTGCCAGCAGCCTCCCGCCTGGTGCTGGAAACACCATATATTTT.

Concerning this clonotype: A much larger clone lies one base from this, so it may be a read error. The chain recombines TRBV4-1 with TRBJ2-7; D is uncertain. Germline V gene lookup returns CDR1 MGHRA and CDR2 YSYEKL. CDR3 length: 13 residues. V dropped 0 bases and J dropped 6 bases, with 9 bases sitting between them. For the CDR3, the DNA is TGCGCCAGCAGCCAAGATCGGTCGCGCGAGCAGTACTTC. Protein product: CASSQDRSREQYF.

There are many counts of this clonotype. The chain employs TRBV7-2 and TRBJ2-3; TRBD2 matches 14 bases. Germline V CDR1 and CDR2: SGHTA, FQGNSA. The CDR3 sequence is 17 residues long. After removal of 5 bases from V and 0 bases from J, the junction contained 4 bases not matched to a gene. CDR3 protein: CASSMGLAGASTDTQYF. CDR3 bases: TGTGCCAGCAGCATGGGACTAGCGGGAGCTAGCACAGATACGCAGTATTTT.

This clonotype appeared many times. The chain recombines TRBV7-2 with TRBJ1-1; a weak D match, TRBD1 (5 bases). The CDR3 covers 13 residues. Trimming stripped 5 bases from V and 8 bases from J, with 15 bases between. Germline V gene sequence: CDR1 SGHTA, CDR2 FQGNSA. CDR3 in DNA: TGTGCCAGCAGCACCCGTGGGGGTCGCGAAGCTTTCTTT. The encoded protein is CASSTRGGREAFF.

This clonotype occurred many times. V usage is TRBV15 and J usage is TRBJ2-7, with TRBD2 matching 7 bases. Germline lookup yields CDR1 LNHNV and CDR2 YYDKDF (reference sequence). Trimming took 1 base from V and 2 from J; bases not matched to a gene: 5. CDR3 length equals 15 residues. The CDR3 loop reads CATSRAVAGAYEQYF. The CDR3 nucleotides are TGTGCCACCAGCAGAGCCGTTGCGGGAGCCTACGAGCAGTACTTC.

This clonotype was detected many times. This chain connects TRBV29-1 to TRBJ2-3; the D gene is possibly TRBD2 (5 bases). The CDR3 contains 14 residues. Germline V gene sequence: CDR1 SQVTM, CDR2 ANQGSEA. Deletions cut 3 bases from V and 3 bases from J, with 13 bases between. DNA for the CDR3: TGCAGCGTTGAGGCCGGGGTGAAGACAGATACGCAGTATTTT. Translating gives CSVEAGVKTDTQYF.